This is a list of T cell receptor beta chains from one sample in a study of blood T cell repertoires in COVID-19. Clones were sequenced by immunoSEQ multiplex PCR, and TCRdb holds only the in-frame ones, with some missing. The sample consists of about 240,000 clones, roughly 86% of them appearing once. Sequenced sample: PBMCs or T cells enriched from blood (not recorded which). The receptors originated from a woman aged 25 to 39 with acute COVID-19. Both conserved end residues are part of each CDR3. The order of the fields is D gene, clone size, V gene, J gene, CDR3 protein, CDR3 DNA. D genes are given only for firm matches. A row's size may be missing; if present it is once, few, many or a size class.

-	-	TRBV4-3	TRBJ1-4	CASSQGRGEKLFF	TGCGCCAGCAGCCAAGGGAGAGGTGAAAAACTGTTTTTT
-	-	TRBV12-5	TRBJ1-1	CASGQLNTEAFF	TGTGCTAGTGGTCAGTTGAACACTGAAGCTTTCTTT
-	-	TRBV7-7	TRBJ1-3	CASSLTDSGNTIYF	TGTGCTAGCAGCCTGACAGACTCTGGAAACACCATATATTTT
TRBD1	-	TRBV29-1	TRBJ1-2	CSVGGQENYGYTF	TGCAGCGTTGGGGGACAGGAAAACTATGGCTACACCTTC
TRBD1	-	TRBV15	TRBJ1-2	CATSRDLGTGSYGYTF	TGTGCCACCAGCAGAGATTTGGGGACAGGGTCCTATGGCTACACCTTC
-	-	TRBV11-2	TRBJ2-7	CASSSMGGHEQYF	TGTGCCAGCAGCTCCATGGGGGGACACGAGCAGTACTTC
-	-	TRBV4-1	TRBJ1-6	CASSQGSSYNSPLHF	TGCGCCAGCAGCCAGGGGAGCTCCTATAATTCACCCCTCCACTTT
-	-	TRBV5-1	TRBJ2-7	CASSLVLASISDEQYF	TGCGCCAGCAGCTTGGTTTTGGCCTCCATTTCCGACGAGCAGTACTTC
TRBD1	many	TRBV7-8	TRBJ1-2	CASMLSRFKGQGSGYTF	TGTGCCAGCATGCTTAGTAGGTTTAAGGGACAGGGGTCCGGCTACACCTTC
TRBD1	once	TRBV4-1	TRBJ1-1	CASSQDLGQGALVAFF	TGCGCCAGCAGCCAAGATTTGGGACAGGGGGCGCTAGTAGCTTTCTTT
-	once	TRBV3-1/TRBV3-2	TRBJ2-5	CASSQGAWQAQETQYF	TGTGCCAGCAGCCAAGGGGCCTGGCAGGCTCAAGAGACCCAGTACTTC
-	-	TRBV5-5	TRBJ2-7	CASSPGLADTYEQYF	TGTGCCAGCAGCCCTGGACTTGCGGATACCTACGAGCAGTACTTC